The rows below give T cell receptor beta chains drawn from one sample of a study of OX40 agonist ivuxolimab in advanced cancers. The method was immunoSEQ multiplex PCR; TCRdb's version includes in-frame clones alone and lacks a portion of them. This sample carries more than 60,000 clones, roughly nine tenths of them seen once, and the ten largest clones take under 4.5%. The material was CD4+ or CD8+ T cells sorted from blood, obtained in a trial of the OX40 agonist ivuxolimab. These receptor sequences come from an adult with an advanced solid tumor such as melanoma, head and neck, liver or kidney cancer. Each CDR3 is given without its conserved first and last residue. The order of the fields is V gene, J gene, D gene, CDR3 protein. The D gene is left open where the match is weak.

>TRBV27|TRBJ2-3|-
ASSVVWLDTQY
>TRBV6-1|TRBJ2-4|TRBD2
ASSEALSIGLAEGDIQY
>TRBV27|TRBJ1-2|-
ASSRVGSGSGYT
>TRBV18|TRBJ1-2|TRBD1
ASSPEQGALGGYT
>TRBV19|TRBJ1-2|TRBD1
ASNPQGADGYT
>TRBV29-1|TRBJ1-1|TRBD1
SAYRGRAF
>TRBV11-3|TRBJ2-3|-
ASSSGPSTDTQY
>TRBV20-1|TRBJ2-7|-
SARDQYEQY
>TRBV2|TRBJ2-5|-
ASSPQAWQY
>TRBV18|TRBJ2-1|-
ASSQGLTSYNEQF
>TRBV5-4|TRBJ1-1|-
ASSFGGPSQMNTEAF
>TRBV19|TRBJ2-7|-
ASSIDPGSYEQY
>TRBV9|TRBJ2-1|TRBD2
ASSVGLAGGWYNEQF
>TRBV19|TRBJ2-7|-
ASGDRGLSSYEQY
>TRBV6-5|TRBJ1-4|-
ASSYQGKLF
>TRBV10-3|TRBJ1-3|-
AISDTSGNTIY
>TRBV28|TRBJ1-2|-
ASSFTQARGYT
>TRBV5-1|TRBJ1-3|-
ASRQTFSGNTIY
>TRBV7-6|TRBJ2-1|-
ASSSQLRGRRMGEQF
>TRBV4-3|TRBJ2-4|TRBD2
ASSQTRLAGGGDFGIQY
>TRBV10-3|TRBJ2-3|TRBD1
AISGQGADTQY
>TRBV27|TRBJ1-1|TRBD1
ASSVGQEQKAF
>TRBV30|TRBJ1-1|-
AWSAWQGLTEAF
>TRBV7-6|TRBJ2-7|TRBD2
ASSFGGRAIEQY
>TRBV7-2|TRBJ1-1|-
ASSLDMSREAF
>TRBV5-6|TRBJ2-1|TRBD1
ASSRPGGEQF
>TRBV7-2|TRBJ2-7|TRBD1
ASRAGQGSYEQY
>TRBV18|TRBJ2-3|TRBD1
ASSPPGTGLDTQY
>TRBV7-9|TRBJ1-3|-
ASSFTVNTIY
>TRBV5-5|TRBJ2-3|-
ASSQRGGADTQY
>TRBV11-1|TRBJ1-3|-
ASSRPGIDTIY
>TRBV21-1|TRBJ2-6|-
ASSKEGTRGPGANVLT
>TRBV6-5|TRBJ1-5|-
ASSYTGGGQPQH
>TRBV27|TRBJ1-1|-
ASSLSRNTEAF
>TRBV5-1|TRBJ1-2|-
ASSLGRGAGYT
>TRBV15|TRBJ2-3|-
ATSSGITDTQY
>TRBV6-5|TRBJ2-7|TRBD2
ASSPSGRGSYEQY
>TRBV11-1|TRBJ2-3|-
ASRRVRGTDTQY
>TRBV5-6|TRBJ1-4|TRBD1
ASSGTAGGRYEKLF
>TRBV10-3|TRBJ2-7|TRBD2
AIASGLRGGEREQY
>TRBV7-6|TRBJ2-3|-
ASSLGPTRSTDTQY
>TRBV6-5|TRBJ2-3|TRBD2
ASRLGLAKDTQY
>TRBV6-5|TRBJ1-1|-
ASSLGGANTEAF
>TRBV6-1|TRBJ1-2|-
ASSRRAGGYT
>TRBV30|TRBJ2-1|-
AWGVRRSGDNEQF
>TRBV7-2|TRBJ2-1|-
ASRQPPPNEQF
>TRBV2|TRBJ2-7|-
ASNPRGRSYEQY
>TRBV15|TRBJ1-5|TRBD1
ATSRGAGGRQPQH
>TRBV28|TRBJ2-3|TRBD2
ASSQAGLAGGPLGDTQY
>TRBV19|TRBJ1-3|-
ASSRPLVAVRGAGNTIY
>TRBV7-3|TRBJ1-1|-
ASSLGWETEAF
>TRBV10-3|TRBJ1-4|-
AISEVSGNNEKLF
>TRBV19|TRBJ1-5|-
ASSIEPAGRGNQPQH
>TRBV4-3|TRBJ2-1|TRBD2
ASSQDRLAAEQF
>TRBV23-1|TRBJ2-2|TRBD2
ASSQKLAGGNTGELF
>TRBV14|TRBJ2-5|TRBD2
ASSQGFGGRGETQY
>TRBV19|TRBJ2-7|-
ASSCRVYEQY
>TRBV9|TRBJ1-4|-
ASSVGLNEKLF
>TRBV5-1|TRBJ2-2|-
ASSSDTYTGELF